This is a list of T cell receptor beta chains from one sample in a study of T-cell memory formation after mild COVID-19. Using its own MiXCR run on the 5' RACE reads, TCRdb lists one record per CDR3 protein. The profile covers approximately 260,000 distinct CDR3 sequences, with about a sixth appearing a single time and more than 20% taken by the ten largest. Sequencing was carried out using PBMCs or a T cell subset sorted from them (not recorded which). Receptors were obtained from a young man who had mild COVID-19 (a few samples of this study predate the infection). Cell type and time point are not known. CDR3s include the opening cysteine and the closing phenylalanine or tryptophan. The D gene is left open where the match is weak. The size of a clone is reported for some rows only, either as once, few or many, or as a class for expanded clones.

j_gene: TRBJ1-4; d_gene: NA; abundance: NA; v_gene: TRBV7-2; CDR3nt: TGTGCCAGCAGCTCAGACATACGTGGAATGGAACTGTTTTTT; CDR3aa: CASSSDIRGMELFF
j_gene: TRBJ1-1; d_gene: NA; abundance: NA; v_gene: TRBV5-6; CDR3nt: TGTGCCAGCAGCTTGGCCAGGGAACAGGTGATGAACACTGAAGCTTTCTTT; CDR3aa: CASSLAREQVMNTEAFF
j_gene: TRBJ2-5; d_gene: NA; abundance: NA; v_gene: TRBV15; CDR3nt: TGTGCCACCAGCAGAGCAGGTTCCTACCCGGACCTTCAAGAGACCCAGTACTTC; CDR3aa: CATSRAGSYPDLQETQYF
j_gene: TRBJ2-3; d_gene: NA; abundance: NA; v_gene: TRBV6-5; CDR3nt: TGTGCCAGCAGTTACGGACGTTCGGGTACAGATACGCAGTATTTT; CDR3aa: CASSYGRSGTDTQYF
j_gene: TRBJ1-4; d_gene: TRBD1; abundance: few; v_gene: TRBV24-1; CDR3nt: TGTGCCACCAGTCCGGGACAGGGTAATGAAAAACTGTTTTTT; CDR3aa: CATSPGQGNEKLFF
j_gene: TRBJ2-5; d_gene: NA; abundance: NA; v_gene: TRBV29-1; CDR3nt: TGCAGCGCGGGGGATCAAGAGACCCAGTACTTC; CDR3aa: CSAGDQETQYF
j_gene: TRBJ2-7; d_gene: TRBD2; abundance: few; v_gene: TRBV11-2; CDR3nt: TGTGCCAGCAGCTTAGGAATAGCGGGGGGCGCCTTTGTACGCAAGCAGTACTTC; CDR3aa: CASSLGIAGGAFVRKQYF
j_gene: TRBJ1-4; d_gene: NA; abundance: NA; v_gene: TRBV6-5; CDR3nt: TGTGCCAGCAGTTACTCGAAAGGGTTAAAACTGTTTTTT; CDR3aa: CASSYSKGLKLFF
j_gene: TRBJ2-1; d_gene: NA; abundance: few; v_gene: TRBV6-2/TRBV6-3; CDR3nt: TGTGCCAGCAGTTACTCCCTAGCTATTTGGGAACACAATGAGCAGTTCTTC; CDR3aa: CASSYSLAIWEHNEQFF
j_gene: TRBJ1-2; d_gene: TRBD1; abundance: NA; v_gene: TRBV9; CDR3nt: TGTGCCAGCAGCGCGGACAGGGAAATAAGGGGCTACACCTTC; CDR3aa: CASSADREIRGYTF
j_gene: TRBJ2-3; d_gene: NA; abundance: NA; v_gene: TRBV20-1; CDR3nt: TGCAGTGCTAGAGATCAGGACAGCCCTAGCACAGATACGCAGTATTTT; CDR3aa: CSARDQDSPSTDTQYF
j_gene: TRBJ2-1; d_gene: NA; abundance: many; v_gene: TRBV5-4; CDR3nt: TGTGCCAGCAGCCCTGAAGGTACCAGCTCCTACAATGAGCAGTTCTTC; CDR3aa: CASSPEGTSSYNEQFF
j_gene: TRBJ1-6; d_gene: NA; abundance: few; v_gene: TRBV9; CDR3nt: TGTGCCAGCAGCTCCCGAACAGGGATTCAGTCCCTCCACTTT; CDR3aa: CASSSRTGIQSLHF
j_gene: TRBJ2-7; d_gene: NA; abundance: few; v_gene: TRBV7-3; CDR3nt: TGTGCCAGCAGCTTAACCAGGGAGTACGAGCAGTACTTC; CDR3aa: CASSLTREYEQYF
j_gene: TRBJ1-2; d_gene: NA; abundance: few; v_gene: TRBV28; CDR3nt: TGTGCCAGCAGTTTCGATCCTGCCTATGGCTACACCTTC; CDR3aa: CASSFDPAYGYTF
j_gene: TRBJ2-1; d_gene: NA; abundance: few; v_gene: TRBV7-2; CDR3nt: TGTGCCAGCAGCTTATCGTTTACCTACAATGAGCAGTTCTTC; CDR3aa: CASSLSFTYNEQFF